This TCR beta chain was captured by sequencing in a study of blood T cell repertoires in COVID-19. Study as a whole: Samples came from the United States, Italy and Spain, spanning acute and convalescent COVID-19. Sample material is recorded as cDNA or gDNA derived from T cells, B-cell-depleted T cells, or PBMCs.

Germline loops: CDR1 LGHDT, CDR2 YNNKEL (reference sequence). The CDR3 totals 16 residues. J gave up 0 bases and V 1 base, and 2 bases lay outside the gene matches. Profiled with immunoSEQ multiplex PCR; TCRdb holds only in-frame clones, not every one. The repertoire holds hundreds of thousands of clones, more than 80% seen once, with 0.95% to 1.5% in the top ten. Seattle's cohort entered during active infection and was followed longitudinally. V and J are TRBV3-1 (or the pseudogene TRBV3-2) and TRBJ2-2; TRBD2 agrees at 7 bases. Material: peripheral blood. The sequence was collected from a woman younger than 45 with COVID-19, enrolled during active disease. The CDR3 DNA sequence: TGTGCCAGCAGCCAAGGGCTAGCGGCGAACACCGGGGAGCTGTTTTTT. Translating gives CASSQGLAANTGELFF.